This T cell receptor (beta chain) was identified in a study of tumor-infiltrating lymphocytes in primary liver carcinoma. Across the whole study: Samples produced roughly 3.65 to 7.13 million productive TCRbeta reads, comparable across tissue types.

Turning to this clonotype: A junction boundary mismatches the germline segment, possibly from a read error.

Priming with a constant-region primer yielded TCR beta cDNA from about 510 ng total RNA. For TCR beta, libraries were produced by three nested multiplex PCR rounds using slightly modified ARM-PCR. PCR rounds one and two used TRBV1-TRBV30 forward primers with a C-beta reverse primer for 10 cycles each. TCRdb re-derived calls from the multiplex PCR reads in MiXCR, one entry per CDR3 protein. The sample carries more than 150,000 distinct CDR3 sequences, 50% to 75% recorded once. Out of unsorted whole blood came the blood RNA, and germline DNA was extracted as well. This CDR3 spans 14 amino acids. Germline CDR1 SGHAT, CDR2 FQNNGV.

The receptor's source is a man aged 35-49 years with primary liver carcinoma and hepatitis B virus infection. Sample: peripheral blood. The gene calls are TRBV11-2 and TRBJ2-7; D may match TRBD1 or TRBD2 (5 bases each). The CDR3 sequence: CPSTLVGVGDQQYF. The CDR3 DNA follows: TGTCCCAGCACCCTAGTGGGAGTGGGGGACCAGCAGTACTTC.